A selection of T cell receptor beta chains follows, all from one sample in a study of blood T cell repertoires in COVID-19. Libraries were prepared by immunoSEQ multiplex PCR; TCRdb keeps only in-frame clonotypes and omits some of them. The sample has about 280,000 clones, approximately 85% seen once; the top ten hold approximately 8.5%. What was sequenced was peripheral blood. These TCRs come from a young man with active or convalescent COVID-19. Each CDR3 is given with its conserved first and last residue. A D gene is named only where the DNA matches it firmly. Clone size is stated in some rows and not others, as once, few, many or a class when expanded.

V gene	clone size	D gene	J gene	CDR3 DNA	CDR3 protein
TRBV6-5	-	-	TRBJ2-7	TGTGCCAGCAAACCTCGGACACTCTCCTACGAGCAGTACTTC	CASKPRTLSYEQYF
TRBV21-1	-	-	TRBJ1-5	TGTGCCAGCAGCAGACGGGCCCCCGGGAGGCCCCAGCATTTT	CASSRRAPGRPQHF
TRBV29-1	-	TRBD1	TRBJ2-7	TGCAGCGTCCTCGACAGGGGGACCTACGAGCAGTACTTC	CSVLDRGTYEQYF
TRBV27	few	-	TRBJ1-5	TGTGCCAGCAGGGATACAGGGCTCAATCAGCCCCAGCATTTT	CASRDTGLNQPQHF
TRBV27	-	-	TRBJ1-6	TGTGCCAGCAGGGTAGTTGGGGAGCTTTTCCTGGATAATTCACCCCTCCACTTT	CASRVVGELFLDNSPLHF
TRBV6-5	-	-	TRBJ1-2	TGTGCCAGCAGGACAGGTATTGACTATGGCTACACCTTC	CASRTGIDYGYTF
TRBV2	-	TRBD1	TRBJ2-1	TGTGCCAGCACGCGACAGGGCGATGAGCAGTTCTTC	CASTRQGDEQFF
TRBV5-6	-	TRBD2	TRBJ2-3	TGTGCCAGCAGCCCTGGGGGGGATTACACAGATACGCAGTATTTT	CASSPGGDYTDTQYF
TRBV5-6	-	-	TRBJ2-7	TGTGCCAGCACACAGGGACGTAGTGCCTACGAGCAGTACTTC	CASTQGRSAYEQYF
TRBV6-6	-	TRBD1	TRBJ2-7	TGTGCCATCAAACAGGGGGACGAGCAGTACTTC	CAIKQGDEQYF
TRBV24-1	-	TRBD1	TRBJ2-1	TGTGCCACCAGTGGGCCCGGGACAGGGGTTGGAGATGAGCAGTTCTTC	CATSGPGTGVGDEQFF